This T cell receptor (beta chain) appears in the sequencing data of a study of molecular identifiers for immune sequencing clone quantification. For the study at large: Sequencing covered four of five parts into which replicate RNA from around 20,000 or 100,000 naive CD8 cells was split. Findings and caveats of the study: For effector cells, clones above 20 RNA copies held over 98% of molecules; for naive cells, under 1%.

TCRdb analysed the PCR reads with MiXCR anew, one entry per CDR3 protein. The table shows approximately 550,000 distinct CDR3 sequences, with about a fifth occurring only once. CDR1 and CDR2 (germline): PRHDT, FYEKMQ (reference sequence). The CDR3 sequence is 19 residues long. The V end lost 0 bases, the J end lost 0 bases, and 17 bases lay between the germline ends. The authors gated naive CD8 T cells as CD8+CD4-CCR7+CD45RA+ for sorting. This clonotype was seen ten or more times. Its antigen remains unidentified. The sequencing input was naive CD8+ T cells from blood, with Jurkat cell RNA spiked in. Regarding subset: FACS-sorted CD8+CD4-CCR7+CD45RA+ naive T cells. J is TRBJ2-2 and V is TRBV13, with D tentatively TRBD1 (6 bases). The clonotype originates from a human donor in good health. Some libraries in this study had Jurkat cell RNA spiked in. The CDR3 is CASSLGRLQGFANTGELFF. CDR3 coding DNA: TGTGCCAGCAGCTTAGGCCGTCTTCAGGGGTTCGCGAACACCGGGGAGCTGTTTTTT.